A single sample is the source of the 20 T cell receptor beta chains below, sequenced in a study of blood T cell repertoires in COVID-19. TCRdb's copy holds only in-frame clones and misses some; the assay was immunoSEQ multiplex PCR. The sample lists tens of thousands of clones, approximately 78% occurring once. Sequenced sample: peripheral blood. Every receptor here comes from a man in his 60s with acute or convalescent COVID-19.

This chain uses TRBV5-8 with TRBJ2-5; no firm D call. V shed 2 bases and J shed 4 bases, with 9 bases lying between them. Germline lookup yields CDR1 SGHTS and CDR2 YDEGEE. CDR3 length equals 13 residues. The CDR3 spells CASSFLRVETQYF. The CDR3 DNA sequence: TGTGCCAGCAGCTTTCTGAGAGTAGAGACCCAGTACTTC.

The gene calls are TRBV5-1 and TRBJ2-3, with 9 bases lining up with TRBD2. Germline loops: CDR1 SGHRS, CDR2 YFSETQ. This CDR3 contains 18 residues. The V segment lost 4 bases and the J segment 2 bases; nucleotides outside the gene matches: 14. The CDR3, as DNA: TGCGCCAGCAGCCTGGAGACTAGCGGTATACCGACCACAGATACGCAGTATTTT. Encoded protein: CASSLETSGIPTTDTQYF. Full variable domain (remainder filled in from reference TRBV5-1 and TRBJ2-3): KAGVTQTPRYLIKTRGQQVTLSCSPISGHRSVSWYQQTPGQGLQFLFEYFSETQRNKGNFPGRFSGRQFSNSRSEMNVSTLELGDSALYLCASSLETSGIPTTDTQYFGPGTRLTVL.

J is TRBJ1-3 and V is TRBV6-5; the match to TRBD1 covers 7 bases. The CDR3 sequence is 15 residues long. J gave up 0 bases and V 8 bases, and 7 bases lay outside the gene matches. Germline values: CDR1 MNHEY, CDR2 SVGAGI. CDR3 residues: CASLIGTVSGNTIYF. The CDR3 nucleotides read TGTGCCAGCCTAATCGGGACAGTCTCTGGAAACACCATATATTTT.

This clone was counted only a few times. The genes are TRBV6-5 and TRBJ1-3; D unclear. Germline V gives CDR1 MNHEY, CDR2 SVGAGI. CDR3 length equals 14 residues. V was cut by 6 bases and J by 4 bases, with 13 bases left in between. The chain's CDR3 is CASSRGPIGNTIYF. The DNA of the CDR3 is TGTGCCAGCAGCAGAGGGCCGATCGGAAACACCATATATTTT.

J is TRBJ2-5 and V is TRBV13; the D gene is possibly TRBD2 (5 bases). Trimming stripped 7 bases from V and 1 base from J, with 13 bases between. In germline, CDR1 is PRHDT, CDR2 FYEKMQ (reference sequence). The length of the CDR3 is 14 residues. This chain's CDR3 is CASTGGFIQETQYF. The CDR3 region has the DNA TGTGCCAGCACCGGCGGGTTCATCCAAGAGACCCAGTACTTC.

CDR3 DNA sequence: TGTGCCAGCAGCCCAGGCGGGACAGGGTATAAAGAGACCCAGTACTTC. It encodes CASSPGGTGYKETQYF. The chain employs TRBV7-2 and TRBJ2-5, with TRBD1 identical over 9 bases. This CDR3 spans 16 amino acids. Trimming at V came to 5 bases and at J to 3 bases, leaving 10 bases not matched to a gene. CDR1 and CDR2 from the germline V gene are SGHTA and FQGNSA. The full variable domain, its missing parts supplied by reference TRBV7-2 and TRBJ2-5, is GAGVSQSPSNKVTEKGKDVELRCDPISGHTALYWYRQSLGQGLEFLIYFQGNSAPDKSGLPSDRFSAERTGGSVSTLTIQRTQQEDSAVYLCASSPGGTGYKETQYFGPGTRLLVL.

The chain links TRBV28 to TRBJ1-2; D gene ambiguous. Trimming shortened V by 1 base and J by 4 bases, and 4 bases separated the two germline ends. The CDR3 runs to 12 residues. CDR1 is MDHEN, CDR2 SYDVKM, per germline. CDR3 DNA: TGTGCCAGCAGTTTATCGGGCTATGGCTACACCTTC. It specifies CASSLSGYGYTF.

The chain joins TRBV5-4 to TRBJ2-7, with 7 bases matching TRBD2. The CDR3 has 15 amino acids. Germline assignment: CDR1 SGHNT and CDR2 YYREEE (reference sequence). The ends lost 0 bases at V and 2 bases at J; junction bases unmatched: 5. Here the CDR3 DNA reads TGTGCCAGCAGCTTGGCGTCAGGGAGGGCCTACGAGCAGTACTTC. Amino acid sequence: CASSLASGRAYEQYF.

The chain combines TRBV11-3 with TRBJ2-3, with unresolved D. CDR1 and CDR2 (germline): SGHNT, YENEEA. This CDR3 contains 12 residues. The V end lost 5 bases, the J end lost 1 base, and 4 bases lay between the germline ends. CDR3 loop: CASSPGTDTQYF. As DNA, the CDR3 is TGTGCCAGCAGCCCCGGCACAGATACGCAGTATTTT.

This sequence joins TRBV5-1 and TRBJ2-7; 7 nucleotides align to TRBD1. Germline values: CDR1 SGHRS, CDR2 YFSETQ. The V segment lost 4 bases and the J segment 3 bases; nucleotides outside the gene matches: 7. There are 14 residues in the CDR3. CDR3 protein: CASSLEGAGYEQYF. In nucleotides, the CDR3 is TGCGCCAGCAGCCTCGAGGGGGCGGGCTACGAGCAGTACTTC.

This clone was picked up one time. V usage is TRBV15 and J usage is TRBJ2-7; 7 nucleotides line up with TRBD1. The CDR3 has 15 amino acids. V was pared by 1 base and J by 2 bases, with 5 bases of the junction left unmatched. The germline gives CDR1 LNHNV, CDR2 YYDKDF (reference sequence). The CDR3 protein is CATSRGTGTAYEQYF. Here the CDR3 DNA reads TGTGCCACCAGCAGAGGGACAGGCACTGCCTACGAGCAGTACTTC.

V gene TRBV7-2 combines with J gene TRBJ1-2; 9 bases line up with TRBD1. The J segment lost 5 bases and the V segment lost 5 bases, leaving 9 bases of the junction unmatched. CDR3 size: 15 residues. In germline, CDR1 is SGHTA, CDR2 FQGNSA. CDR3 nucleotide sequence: TGTGCCAGCAGCAAACCACAGGGGGCGAGTTATGGCTACACCTTC. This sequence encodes CASSKPQGASYGYTF.

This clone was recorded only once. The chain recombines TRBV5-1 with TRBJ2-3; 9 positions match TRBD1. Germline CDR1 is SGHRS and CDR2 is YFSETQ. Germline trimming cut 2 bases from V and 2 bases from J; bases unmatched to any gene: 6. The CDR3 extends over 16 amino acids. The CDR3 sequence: CASSLQGARTTDTQYF. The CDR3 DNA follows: TGCGCCAGCAGCTTACAGGGGGCAAGAACCACAGATACGCAGTATTTT.

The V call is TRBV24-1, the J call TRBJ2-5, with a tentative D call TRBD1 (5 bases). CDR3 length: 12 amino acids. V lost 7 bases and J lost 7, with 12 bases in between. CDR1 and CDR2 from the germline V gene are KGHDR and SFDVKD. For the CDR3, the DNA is TGTGCCACCAGCCAGGGCATCGGGACCCAGTACTTC. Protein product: CATSQGIGTQYF.

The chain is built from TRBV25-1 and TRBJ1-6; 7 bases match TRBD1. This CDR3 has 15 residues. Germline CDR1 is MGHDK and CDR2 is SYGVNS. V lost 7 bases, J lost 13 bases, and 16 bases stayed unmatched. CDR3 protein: CASNTPPRTGRPLHF. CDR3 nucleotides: TGTGCCAGCAACACCCCCCCCCGGACAGGCCGGCCCCTCCACTTT.

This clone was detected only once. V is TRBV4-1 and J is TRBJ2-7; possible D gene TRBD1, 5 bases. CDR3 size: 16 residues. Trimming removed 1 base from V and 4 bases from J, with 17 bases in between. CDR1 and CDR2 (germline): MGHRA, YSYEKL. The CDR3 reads CASSQAPKTATYEQYF. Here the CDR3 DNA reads TGCGCCAGCAGCCAAGCCCCAAAGACAGCGACATACGAGCAGTACTTC.

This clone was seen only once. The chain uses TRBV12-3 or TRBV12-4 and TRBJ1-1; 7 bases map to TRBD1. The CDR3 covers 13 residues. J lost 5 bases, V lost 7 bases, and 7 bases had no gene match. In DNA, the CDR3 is TGTGCCAGCAACCAGGGGGAGAGGACTGAAGCTTTCTTT. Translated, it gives CASNQGERTEAFF.

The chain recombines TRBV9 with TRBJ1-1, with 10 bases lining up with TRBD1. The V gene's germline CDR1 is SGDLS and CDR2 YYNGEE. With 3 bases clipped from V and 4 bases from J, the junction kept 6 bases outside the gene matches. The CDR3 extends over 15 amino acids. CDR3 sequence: CASSASTGGLTEAFF. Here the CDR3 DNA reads TGTGCCAGCAGCGCATCGACAGGGGGCCTCACTGAAGCTTTCTTT.

Here the CDR3 reads CASSPTLGQGKGEQYF. In DNA form, the CDR3 reads TGTGCCAGCAGTCCAACACTGGGACAGGGGAAGGGGGAGCAGTACTTC. The chain couples TRBV28 to TRBJ2-7; 10 nucleotides agree with TRBD1. Germline CDR1 reads MDHEN; CDR2 reads SYDVKM. This CDR3 comprises 16 residues. V trimming: 5 bases; J trimming: 7 bases; junction bases outside the gene matches: 14.

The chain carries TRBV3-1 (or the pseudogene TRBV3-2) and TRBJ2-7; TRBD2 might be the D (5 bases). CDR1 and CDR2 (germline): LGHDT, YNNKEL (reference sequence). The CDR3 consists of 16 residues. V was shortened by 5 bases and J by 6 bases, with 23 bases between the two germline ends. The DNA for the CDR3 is TGTGCCAGCAGCAAAGTTACGGGAAACGGCCCGATCGAGCAGTACTTC. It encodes CASSKVTGNGPIEQYF.